The 4 T cell receptor beta chains below all came from one sample that was sequenced in a study of long-term antiretroviral therapy in people with HIV. Survey level was the resolution at which the v3.0 immunoSEQ assay ran. Profiled with immunoSEQ multiplex PCR; TCRdb holds only in-frame clones, not every one. This sample has more than 20,000 clones, with around 83% found just once. The sequencing here drew on unsorted PBMCs, taken 3 years after starting antiretroviral therapy. These receptors all come from a young man with HIV.

The V and J genes are TRBV5-1 and TRBJ1-1; D might be TRBD1 (5 bases). Germline-derived CDR1 and CDR2 are SGHRS and YFSETQ. V gave up 4 bases and J gave up 7 bases, with 11 bases separating them. The CDR3 contains 12 residues. The CDR3 region is CASSPGRNEAFF. As DNA, the CDR3 is TGCGCCAGCAGCCCGGGACGGAATGAAGCTTTCTTT.

In its sample, this clone was seen once. The V call is TRBV9, the J call TRBJ1-5; 7 nucleotides align to TRBD1. Germline assignment: CDR1 SGDLS and CDR2 YYNGEE. The CDR3 runs to 15 residues. V shed 4 bases, J shed 2 bases, and the junction held 6 bases outside the gene matches. CDR3 residues: CASSRQGFGNQPQHF. In nucleotides, the CDR3 is TGTGCCAGCAGCCGACAGGGCTTCGGCAATCAGCCCCAGCATTTT.

With respect to this clone: Relative to the germline gene, one junction end is altered; a read error may explain this. The chain employs TRBV5-1 and TRBJ2-3, with 10 bases lining up with TRBD2. The length of the CDR3 is 15 residues. CDR1 and CDR2 (germline): SGHRS, YFSETQ. The CDR3 protein is CASKGGTSATDTQYF. CDR3 coding DNA: TGCGCAAGCAAGGGCGGGACTAGCGCAACAGATACGCAGTATTTT.

This clone has only a few counts. The chain has TRBV7-3 and TRBJ1-2; 8 bases map to TRBD1. Germline CDR1 is SGHTA and CDR2 is FQGTGA. J was trimmed by 6 bases and V by 1 base; bases with no gene match: 10. There are 16 residues in the CDR3. CDR3 region: CASSLNPGTGSDGYTF. As DNA, the CDR3 is TGTGCCAGCAGCTTAAATCCAGGGACAGGATCGGATGGCTACACCTTC.